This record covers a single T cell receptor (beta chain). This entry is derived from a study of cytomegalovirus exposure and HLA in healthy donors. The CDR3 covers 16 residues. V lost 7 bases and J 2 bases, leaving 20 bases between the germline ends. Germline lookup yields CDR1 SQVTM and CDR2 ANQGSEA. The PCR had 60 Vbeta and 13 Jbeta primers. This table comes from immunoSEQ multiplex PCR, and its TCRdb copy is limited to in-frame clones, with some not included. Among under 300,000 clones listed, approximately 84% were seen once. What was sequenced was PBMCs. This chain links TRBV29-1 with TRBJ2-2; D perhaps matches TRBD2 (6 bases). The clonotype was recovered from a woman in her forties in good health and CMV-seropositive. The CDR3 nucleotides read TGCAGCGCAAAGGGGCTAGCGAGCAGAAACACCGGGGAGCTGTTTTTT. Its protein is CSAKGLASRNTGELFF.